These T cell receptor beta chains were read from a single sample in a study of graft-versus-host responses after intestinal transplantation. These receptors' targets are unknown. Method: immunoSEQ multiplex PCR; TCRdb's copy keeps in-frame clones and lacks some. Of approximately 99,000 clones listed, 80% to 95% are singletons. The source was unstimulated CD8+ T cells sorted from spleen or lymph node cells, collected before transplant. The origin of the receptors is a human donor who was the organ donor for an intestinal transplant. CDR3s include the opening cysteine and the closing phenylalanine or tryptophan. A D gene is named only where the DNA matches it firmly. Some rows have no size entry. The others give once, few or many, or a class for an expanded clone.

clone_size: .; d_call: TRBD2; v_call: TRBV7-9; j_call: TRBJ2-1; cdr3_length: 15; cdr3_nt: TGTGCCAGCAGCATCCTAAGCGGGAGCTACAATGAGCAGTTCTTC; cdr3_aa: CASSILSGSYNEQFF
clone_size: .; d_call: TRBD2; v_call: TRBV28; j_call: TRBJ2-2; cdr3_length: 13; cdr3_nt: TGTGCCAGCAGTGGACTAGGAGCCGGGGAGCTGTTTTTT; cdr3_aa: CASSGLGAGELFF
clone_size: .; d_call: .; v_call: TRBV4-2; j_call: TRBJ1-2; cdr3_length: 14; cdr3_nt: TGTGCCAGCAGCCCCCTAGGGGCGAAGTATGGCTACACCTTC; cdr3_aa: CASSPLGAKYGYTF
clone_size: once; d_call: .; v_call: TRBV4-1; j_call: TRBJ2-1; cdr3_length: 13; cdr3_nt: TGCGCCAGCAGCCAAGGGCTAAAGCGAGAGCAGTTCTTC; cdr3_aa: CASSQGLKREQFF
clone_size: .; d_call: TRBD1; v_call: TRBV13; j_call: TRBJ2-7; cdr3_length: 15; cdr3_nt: TGTGCCAGCAGCCTAATACCCTTAGGACAGGGCGAGCAGTACTTC; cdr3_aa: CASSLIPLGQGEQYF
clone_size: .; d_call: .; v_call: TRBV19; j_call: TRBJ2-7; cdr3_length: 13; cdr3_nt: TGTGCCAGTAGTATATTTGGAGACTACGAGCAGTACTTC; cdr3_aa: CASSIFGDYEQYF
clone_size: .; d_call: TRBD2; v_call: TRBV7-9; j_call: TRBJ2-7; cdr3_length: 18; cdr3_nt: TGTGCCAGCAGCTCTGGGGGATTAGCGGGGGCCGATCCCTACGAGCAGTACTTC; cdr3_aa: CASSSGGLAGADPYEQYF
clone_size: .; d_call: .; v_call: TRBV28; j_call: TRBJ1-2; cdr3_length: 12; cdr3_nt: TGTGCCAGCAGTTTCTCCTGGGCTGGCTACACCTTC; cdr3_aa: CASSFSWAGYTF
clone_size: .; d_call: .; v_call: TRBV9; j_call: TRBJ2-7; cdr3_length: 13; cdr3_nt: TGTGCCAGCAGCGTAGGCAGGGGCAACGAGCAGTACTTC; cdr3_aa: CASSVGRGNEQYF
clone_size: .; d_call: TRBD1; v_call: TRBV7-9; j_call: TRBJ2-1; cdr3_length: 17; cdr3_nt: TGTGCCAGCAGCTCTTGGGACAGGGGTTTGGGGGGCTCCGAGCAGTTCTTC; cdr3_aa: CASSSWDRGLGGSEQFF
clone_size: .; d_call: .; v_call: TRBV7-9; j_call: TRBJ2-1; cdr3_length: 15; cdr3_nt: TGTGCCAGCAGCTTTTCGATTAGCTTTGAAGATGAGCAGTTCTTC; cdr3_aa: CASSFSISFEDEQFF
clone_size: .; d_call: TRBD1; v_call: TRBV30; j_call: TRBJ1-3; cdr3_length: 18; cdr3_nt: TGTGCCTCAGACCCCATGGACCCGGGACAGGGGATTGGAAACACCATATATTTT; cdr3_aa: CASDPMDPGQGIGNTIYF
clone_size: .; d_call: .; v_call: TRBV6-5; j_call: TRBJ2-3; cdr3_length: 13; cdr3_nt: TGTGCCAGCAGTTACTCCGATGCGGATACGCAGTATTTT; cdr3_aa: CASSYSDADTQYF
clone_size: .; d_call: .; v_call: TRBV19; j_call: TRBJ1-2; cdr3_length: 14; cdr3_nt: TGTGCCAGTAGGCGACGGGGTTCCAGCTATGGCTACACCTTC; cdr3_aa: CASRRRGSSYGYTF
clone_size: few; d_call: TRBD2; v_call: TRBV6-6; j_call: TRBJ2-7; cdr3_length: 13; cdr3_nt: TGTGCCAGCAGTTACTCGTCGGCGGGAGATGAGGACTTC; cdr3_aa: CASSYSSAGDEDF
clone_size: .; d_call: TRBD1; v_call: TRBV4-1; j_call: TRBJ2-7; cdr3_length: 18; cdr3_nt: TGCGCCAGCAGCCGCTGGTCACCCGGGACAGGGGCATCCTACGAGCAGTACTTC; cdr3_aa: CASSRWSPGTGASYEQYF
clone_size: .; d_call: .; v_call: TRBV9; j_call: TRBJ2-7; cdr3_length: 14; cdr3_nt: TGTGCCAGCAGCGTAGGCGGGACAGCCTACGAGCAGTACTTC; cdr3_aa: CASSVGGTAYEQYF
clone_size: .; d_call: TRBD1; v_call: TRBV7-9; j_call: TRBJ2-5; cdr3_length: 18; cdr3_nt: TGTGCCAGCAGCTCGCCCCCGGGACAGGGGAGATACCAAGAGACCCAGTACTTC; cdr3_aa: CASSSPPGQGRYQETQYF
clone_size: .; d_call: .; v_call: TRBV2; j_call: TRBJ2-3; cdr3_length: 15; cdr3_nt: TGTGCCAGCAGTGATTTGGGAGGCGGTCTAGATACGCAGTATTTT; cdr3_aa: CASSDLGGGLDTQYF
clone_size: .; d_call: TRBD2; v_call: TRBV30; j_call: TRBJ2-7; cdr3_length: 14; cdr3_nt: TGTGCCTGGAGTGTAGCGGGGGGGCCCTACGAGCAGTACTTC; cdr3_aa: CAWSVAGGPYEQYF
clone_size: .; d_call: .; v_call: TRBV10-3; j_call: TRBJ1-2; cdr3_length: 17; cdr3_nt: TGTGCCATCAGTGAGTCTGATCGGGGTCTAGGCAACTATGGCTACACCTTC; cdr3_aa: CAISESDRGLGNYGYTF
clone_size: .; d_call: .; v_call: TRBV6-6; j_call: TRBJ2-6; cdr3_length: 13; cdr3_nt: TGTGCCAGCACGCCCGGTGGGGCCAACGTCCTGACTTTC; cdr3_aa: CASTPGGANVLTF
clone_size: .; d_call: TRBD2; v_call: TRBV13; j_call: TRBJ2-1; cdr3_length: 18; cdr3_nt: TGTGCCAGCAGCTCACGGGGGGGACTAGATCTATTTCGGGATGAGCAGTTCTTC; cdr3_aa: CASSSRGGLDLFRDEQFF
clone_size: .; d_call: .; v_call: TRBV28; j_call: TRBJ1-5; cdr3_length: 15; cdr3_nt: TGTGCCAGCAGTCCCGACAGGACCCACAATCAGCCCCAGCATTTT; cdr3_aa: CASSPDRTHNQPQHF
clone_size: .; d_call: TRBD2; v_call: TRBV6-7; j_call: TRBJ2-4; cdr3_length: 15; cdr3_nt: TGTGCCAGCAGTTACTCTCGGACTAGCGGGAGGTCTTGGTACTTC; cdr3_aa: CASSYSRTSGRSWYF
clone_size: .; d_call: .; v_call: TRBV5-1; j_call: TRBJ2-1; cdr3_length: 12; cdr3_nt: TGCGCCAGCAGCTTGGTGGCATCTGAGCAGTTCTTC; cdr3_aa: CASSLVASEQFF
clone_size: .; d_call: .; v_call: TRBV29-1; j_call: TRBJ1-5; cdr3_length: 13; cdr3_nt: TGCAGCGTTGGGGCGGGGAGCAATCAGCCCCAGCATTTT; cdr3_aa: CSVGAGSNQPQHF
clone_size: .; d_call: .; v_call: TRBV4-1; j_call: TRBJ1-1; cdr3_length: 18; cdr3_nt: TGCGCCAGCAGCCCCCTCGGGTATAAACAGGATTCTTTGGTTAGGGCTTTCTTT; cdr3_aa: CASSPLGYKQDSLVRAFF
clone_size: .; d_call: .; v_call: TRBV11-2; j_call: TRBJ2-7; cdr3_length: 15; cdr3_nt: TGTGCCAGCAGCTCTCGGGGGGACAGGCCCTTCGAGCAGTACTTC; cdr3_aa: CASSSRGDRPFEQYF
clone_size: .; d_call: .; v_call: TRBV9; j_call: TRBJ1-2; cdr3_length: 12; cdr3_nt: TGTGCCAGCACTGGTCCGGGGGGAGGCTACACCTTC; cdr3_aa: CASTGPGGGYTF
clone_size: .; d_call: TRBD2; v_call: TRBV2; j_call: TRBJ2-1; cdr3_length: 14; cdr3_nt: TGTGCCAGCAATGCGGGGGGGCCCTACAATGAGCAGTTCTTC; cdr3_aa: CASNAGGPYNEQFF
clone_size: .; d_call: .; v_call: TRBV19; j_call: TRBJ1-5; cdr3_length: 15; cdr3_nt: TGTGCCAGTAGTTGGACAATTTCTTACAATCAGCCCCAGCATTTT; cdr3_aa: CASSWTISYNQPQHF
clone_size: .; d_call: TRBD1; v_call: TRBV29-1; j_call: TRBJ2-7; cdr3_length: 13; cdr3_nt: TGCAGCGTTGAAGTGGCAGGGGGCGACGAGCAGTACTTC; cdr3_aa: CSVEVAGGDEQYF
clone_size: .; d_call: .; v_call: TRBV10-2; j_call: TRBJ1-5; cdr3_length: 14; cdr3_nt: TGCGCCAGCAGTGAGACGGGTAGCAATCAGCCCCAGCATTTT; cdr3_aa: CASSETGSNQPQHF
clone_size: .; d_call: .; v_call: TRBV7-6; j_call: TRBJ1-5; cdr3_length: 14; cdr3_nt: TGTGCCAGCAGCCCCGCCGCGGGAGGTACGCCCCAGCATTTT; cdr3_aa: CASSPAAGGTPQHF
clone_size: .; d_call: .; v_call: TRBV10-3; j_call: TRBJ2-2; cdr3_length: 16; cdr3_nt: TGTGCCATCAGTGCAGGTGGGGACTCGAACACCGGGGAGCTGTTTTTT; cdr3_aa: CAISAGGDSNTGELFF
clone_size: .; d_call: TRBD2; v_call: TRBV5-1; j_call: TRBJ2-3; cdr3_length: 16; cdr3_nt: TGCGCCAGCAGCAATAGGACTAGCGGTGGGATAGATACGCAGTATTTT; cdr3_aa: CASSNRTSGGIDTQYF
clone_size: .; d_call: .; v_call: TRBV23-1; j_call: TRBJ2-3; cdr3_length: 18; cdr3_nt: TGCGCCAGCAGTCAACCCCAAGGACAGGACTACCGCACAGATACGCAGTATTTT; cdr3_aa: CASSQPQGQDYRTDTQYF
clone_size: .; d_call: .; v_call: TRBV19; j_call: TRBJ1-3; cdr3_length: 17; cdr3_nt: TGTGCCACCAGCCAGACACGCATCACTAGCTCTGGAAACACCATATATTTT; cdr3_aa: CATSQTRITSSGNTIYF
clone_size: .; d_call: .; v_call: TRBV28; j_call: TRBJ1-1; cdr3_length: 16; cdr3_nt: TGTGCCAGCAGTCTACCCCGGGACACGCCGAACACTGAAGCTTTCTTT; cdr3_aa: CASSLPRDTPNTEAFF
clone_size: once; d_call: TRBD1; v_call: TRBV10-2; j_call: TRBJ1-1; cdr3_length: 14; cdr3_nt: TGCGCCAGCAGTAACAGGGGTGGAGGCACTGAAGCTTTCTTT; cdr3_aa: CASSNRGGGTEAFF
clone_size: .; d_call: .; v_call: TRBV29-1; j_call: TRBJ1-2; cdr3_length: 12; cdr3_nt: TGCAGCGTTGAAGATGTCGGGTATGGCTACACCTTC; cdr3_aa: CSVEDVGYGYTF
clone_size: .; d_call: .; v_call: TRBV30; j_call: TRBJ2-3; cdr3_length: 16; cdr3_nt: TGTGCCTGGAGTGTACAAGCTGGGCCGAGCACAGATACGCAGTATTTT; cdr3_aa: CAWSVQAGPSTDTQYF
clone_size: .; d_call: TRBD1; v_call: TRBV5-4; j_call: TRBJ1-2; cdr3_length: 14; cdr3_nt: TGTGCCAGCAGCCGGGACAGGGAAACCTATGGCTACACCTTC; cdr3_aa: CASSRDRETYGYTF
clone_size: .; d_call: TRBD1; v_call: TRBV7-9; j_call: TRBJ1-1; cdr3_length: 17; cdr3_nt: TGTGCCAGCAGCTTCGGCCGGGGACAGGGAAGGGACACTGAAGCTTTCTTT; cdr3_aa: CASSFGRGQGRDTEAFF
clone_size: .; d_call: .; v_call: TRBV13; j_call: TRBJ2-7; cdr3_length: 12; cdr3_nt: TGTGCCAGCAGCTTAGGTTCGTACGAGCAGTACTTC; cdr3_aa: CASSLGSYEQYF
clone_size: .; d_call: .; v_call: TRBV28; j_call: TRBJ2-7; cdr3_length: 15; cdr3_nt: TGTGCCAGCAGCCCCGGCCGGGATGGGTCCTACGAGCAGTACTTC; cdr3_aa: CASSPGRDGSYEQYF
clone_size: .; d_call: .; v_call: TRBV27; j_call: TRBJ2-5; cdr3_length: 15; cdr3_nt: TGTGCCAGCAGTCCCCTCATCGGGGGTAGGGAGACCCAGTACTTC; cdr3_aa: CASSPLIGGRETQYF
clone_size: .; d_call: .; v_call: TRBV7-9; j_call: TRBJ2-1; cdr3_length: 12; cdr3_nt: TGTGCCAGCAGCTTTCCAGTCAATGAGCAGTTCTTC; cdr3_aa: CASSFPVNEQFF
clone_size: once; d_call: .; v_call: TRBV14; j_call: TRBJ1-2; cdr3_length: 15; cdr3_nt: TGTGCCAGCAGCCAAAAAAGGGGGATACTTCTTGGCTACGCCTTC; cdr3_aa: CASSQKRGILLGYAF
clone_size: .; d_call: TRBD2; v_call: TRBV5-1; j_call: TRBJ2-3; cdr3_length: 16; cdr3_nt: TGCGCCAGCAGCGCGGGGACTAGCGGGGGCACAGATACGCAGTATTTT; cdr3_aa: CASSAGTSGGTDTQYF
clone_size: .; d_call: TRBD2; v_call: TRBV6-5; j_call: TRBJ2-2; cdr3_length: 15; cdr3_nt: TGTGCCAGCAGTGCCGGGACTAGCGGGGTCGGGGAGCTGTTTTTT; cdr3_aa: CASSAGTSGVGELFF
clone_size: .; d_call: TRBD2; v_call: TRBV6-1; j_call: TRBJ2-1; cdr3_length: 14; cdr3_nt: TGTGCCAGCAAACTAGCGAATACCTACAATGAGCAGTTCTTC; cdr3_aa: CASKLANTYNEQFF
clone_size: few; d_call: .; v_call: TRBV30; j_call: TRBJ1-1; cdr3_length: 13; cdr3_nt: TGTGCCTGGGGAACAGGGCTAAACACTGAAGCTTTCTTT; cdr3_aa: CAWGTGLNTEAFF
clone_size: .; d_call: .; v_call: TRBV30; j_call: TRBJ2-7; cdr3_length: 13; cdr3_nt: TGTGCCTGGAGTGTAAGCGGTGGGTACGAGCAGTACTTC; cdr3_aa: CAWSVSGGYEQYF
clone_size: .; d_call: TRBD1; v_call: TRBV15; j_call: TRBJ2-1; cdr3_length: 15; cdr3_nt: TGTGCCACCAGCAGGGACAGGGGGGAGTTCAATGAGCAGTTCTTC; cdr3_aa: CATSRDRGEFNEQFF
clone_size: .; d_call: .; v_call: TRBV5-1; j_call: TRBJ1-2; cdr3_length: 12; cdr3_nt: TGCGCCAGCAGAACGGAAGGGGATGGCTACACCTTC; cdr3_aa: CASRTEGDGYTF
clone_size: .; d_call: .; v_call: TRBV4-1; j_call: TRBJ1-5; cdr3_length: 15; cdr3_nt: TGCGCCAGCAGCCGTATTGGGACGGGGGATCAGCCCCAGCATTTT; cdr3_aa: CASSRIGTGDQPQHF